This T cell receptor (beta chain) is from a study of cytomegalovirus exposure and HLA in healthy donors. Trimming cost V 3 bases and J 5 bases; bases outside gene matches: 6. The germline CDR1 and CDR2 sequences are SGHVS and FNYEAQ. The CDR3 is 14 amino acids. In the PCR, 60 Vbeta and 13 Jbeta primers were used. Profiling relied on immunoSEQ multiplex PCR, and the TCRdb table lists in-frame clones only, not all of them. Seen here are more than 45,000 clones, approximately 82% observed once, and the top ten hold roughly 3.1%. The source is a man aged 50 to 59 in good health and CMV-seronegative. This chain links TRBV7-6 with TRBJ2-5; 7 bases fit TRBD1. The source material was PBMCs. The CDR3 DNA reads TGTGCCAGCAGCTTTACAGGGGAGAGGGAGACCCAGTACTTC. This sequence encodes CASSFTGERETQYF.